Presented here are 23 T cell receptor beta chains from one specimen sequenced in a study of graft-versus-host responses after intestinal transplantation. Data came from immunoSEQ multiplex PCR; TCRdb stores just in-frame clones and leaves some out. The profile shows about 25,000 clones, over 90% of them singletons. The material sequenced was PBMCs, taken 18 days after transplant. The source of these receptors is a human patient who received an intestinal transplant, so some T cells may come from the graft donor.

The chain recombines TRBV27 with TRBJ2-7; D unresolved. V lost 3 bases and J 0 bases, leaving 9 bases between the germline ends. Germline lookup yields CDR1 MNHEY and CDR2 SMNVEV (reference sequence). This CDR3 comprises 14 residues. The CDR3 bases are TGTGCCAGCAGTTTTTCAAAAGGCTCCTACGAGCAGTACTTC. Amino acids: CASSFSKGSYEQYF.

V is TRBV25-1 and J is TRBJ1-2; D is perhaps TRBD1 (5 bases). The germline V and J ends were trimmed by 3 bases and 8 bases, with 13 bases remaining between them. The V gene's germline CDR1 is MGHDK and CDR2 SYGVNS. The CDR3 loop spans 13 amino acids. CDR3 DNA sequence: TGTGCCAGCAGTGAGACAGCTAAGTTCGGCTACACCTTC. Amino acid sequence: CASSETAKFGYTF.

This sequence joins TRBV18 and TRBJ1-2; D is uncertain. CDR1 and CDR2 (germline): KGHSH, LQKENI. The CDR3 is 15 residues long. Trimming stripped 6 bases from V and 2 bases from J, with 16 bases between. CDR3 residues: CASSVGYGFNYGYTF. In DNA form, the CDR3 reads TGTGCCAGCTCCGTAGGGTACGGTTTCAACTATGGCTACACCTTC. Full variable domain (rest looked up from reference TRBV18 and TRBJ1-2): NAGVMQNPRHLVRRRGQEARLRCSPMKGHSHVYWYRQLPEEGLKFMVYLQKENIIDESGMPKERFSAEFPKEGPSILRIQQVVRGDSAAYFCASSVGYGFNYGYTFGSGTRLTVV.

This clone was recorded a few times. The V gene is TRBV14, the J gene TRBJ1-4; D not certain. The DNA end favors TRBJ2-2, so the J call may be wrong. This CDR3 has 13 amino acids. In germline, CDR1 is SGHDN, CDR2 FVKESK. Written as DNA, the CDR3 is TGTGCCAGCAGCCAAGAATATTTAGGGGAGCTGTTTTTT. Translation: CASSQEYLGELFF.

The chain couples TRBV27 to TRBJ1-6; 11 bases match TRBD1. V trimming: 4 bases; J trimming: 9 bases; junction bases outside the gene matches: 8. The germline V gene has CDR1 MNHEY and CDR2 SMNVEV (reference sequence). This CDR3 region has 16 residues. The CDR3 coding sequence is TGTGCCAGCAGTTCCCCCGGGACAGGGGGGCCTTCACCCCTCCACTTT. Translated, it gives CASSSPGTGGPSPLHF.

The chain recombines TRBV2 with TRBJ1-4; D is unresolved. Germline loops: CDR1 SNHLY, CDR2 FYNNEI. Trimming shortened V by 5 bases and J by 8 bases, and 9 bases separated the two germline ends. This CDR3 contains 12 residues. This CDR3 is CASSSQREKLFF. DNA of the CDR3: TGTGCCAGCAGTTCCCAAAGGGAAAAACTGTTTTTT.

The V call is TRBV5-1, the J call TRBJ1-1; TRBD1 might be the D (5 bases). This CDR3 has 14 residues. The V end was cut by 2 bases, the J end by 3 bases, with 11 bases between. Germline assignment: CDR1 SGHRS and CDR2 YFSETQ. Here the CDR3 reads CASSFEQGDTEAFF. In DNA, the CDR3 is TGCGCCAGCAGCTTTGAACAAGGGGACACTGAAGCTTTCTTT. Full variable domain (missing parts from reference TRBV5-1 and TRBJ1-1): KAGVTQTPRYLIKTRGQQVTLSCSPISGHRSVSWYQQTPGQGLQFLFEYFSETQRNKGNFPGRFSGRQFSNSRSEMNVSTLELGDSALYLCASSFEQGDTEAFFGQGTRLTVV.

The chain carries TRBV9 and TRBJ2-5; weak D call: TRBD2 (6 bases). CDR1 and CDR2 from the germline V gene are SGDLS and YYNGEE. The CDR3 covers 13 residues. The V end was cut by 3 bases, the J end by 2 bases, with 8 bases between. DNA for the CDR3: TGTGCCAGCAGCGGCGGGGAACAAGAGACCCAGTACTTC. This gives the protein CASSGGEQETQYF.

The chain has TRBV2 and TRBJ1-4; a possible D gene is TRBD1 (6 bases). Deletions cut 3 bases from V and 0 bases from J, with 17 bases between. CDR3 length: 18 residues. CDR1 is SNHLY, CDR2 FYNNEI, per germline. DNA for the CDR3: TGTGCCAGCAGTGAGTTTGCCGCAGGGGACCCAACTAATGAAAAACTGTTTTTT. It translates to CASSEFAAGDPTNEKLFF.

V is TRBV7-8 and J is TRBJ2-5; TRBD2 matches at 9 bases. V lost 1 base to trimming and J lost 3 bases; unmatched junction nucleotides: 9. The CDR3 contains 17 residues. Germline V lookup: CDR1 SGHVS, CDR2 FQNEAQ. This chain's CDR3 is CASSLVGLASREETQYF. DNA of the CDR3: TGTGCCAGCAGCTTAGTGGGACTAGCCTCGAGGGAAGAGACCCAGTACTTC.

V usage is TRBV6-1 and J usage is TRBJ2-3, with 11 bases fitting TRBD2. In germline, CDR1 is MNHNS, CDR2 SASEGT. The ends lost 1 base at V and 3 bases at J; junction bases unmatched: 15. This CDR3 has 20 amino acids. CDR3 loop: CASSEGGPFLAGGYTDTQYF. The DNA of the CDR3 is TGTGCCAGCAGTGAAGGGGGGCCTTTCCTAGCGGGGGGATATACAGATACGCAGTATTTT.

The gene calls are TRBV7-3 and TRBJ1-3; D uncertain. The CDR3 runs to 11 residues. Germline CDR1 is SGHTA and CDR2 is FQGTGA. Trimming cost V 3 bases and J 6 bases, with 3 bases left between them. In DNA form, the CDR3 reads TGTGCCAGCAGCTTGAAAAACACCATATATTTT. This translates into CASSLKNTIYF.

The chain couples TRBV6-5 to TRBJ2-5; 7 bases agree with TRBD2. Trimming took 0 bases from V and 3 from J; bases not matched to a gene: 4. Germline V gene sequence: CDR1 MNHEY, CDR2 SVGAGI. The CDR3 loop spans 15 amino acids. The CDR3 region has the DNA TGTGCCAGCAGTTACTCGAGCGGGGATAAAGAGACCCAGTACTTC. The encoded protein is CASSYSSGDKETQYF.

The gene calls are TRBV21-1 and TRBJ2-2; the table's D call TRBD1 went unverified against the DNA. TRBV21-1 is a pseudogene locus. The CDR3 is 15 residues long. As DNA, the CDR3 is TGTGCCAGCAGCGCTATACAGGGGAATGTCGGGGAGCTGTTTTTT. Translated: CASSAIQGNVGELFF.

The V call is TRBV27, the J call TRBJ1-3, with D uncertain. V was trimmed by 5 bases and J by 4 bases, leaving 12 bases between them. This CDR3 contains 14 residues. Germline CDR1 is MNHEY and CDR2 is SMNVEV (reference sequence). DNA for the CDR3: TGTGCCAGCAGTCAGGCAGCAACAGGAAACACCATATATTTT. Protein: CASSQAATGNTIYF.

CDR3 in amino acids: CASSSGDTQYF. The CDR3 region has the DNA TGTGCCAGCAGCTCAGGGGATACGCAGTATTTT. The gene calls are TRBV5-4 and TRBJ2-3; D perhaps matches TRBD1 (5 bases). Germline V gene data show CDR1 as SGHNT and CDR2 as YYREEE (reference sequence). CDR3 length: 11 residues. V was clipped by 3 bases and J by 6 bases, with 5 bases between them.

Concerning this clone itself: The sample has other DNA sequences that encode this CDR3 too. CDR3 bases: TGTGCCAGCAGTTACTCAGCAGGGTACCAAGAGACCCAGTACTTC. Amino acid sequence: CASSYSAGYQETQYF. The V call is TRBV6-5, the J call TRBJ2-5; a weak D match, TRBD1 (5 bases). The CDR3 is 15 residues long. Germline V gives CDR1 MNHEY, CDR2 SVGAGI. Trimming took 0 bases from V and 0 from J, leaving 8 bases between them.

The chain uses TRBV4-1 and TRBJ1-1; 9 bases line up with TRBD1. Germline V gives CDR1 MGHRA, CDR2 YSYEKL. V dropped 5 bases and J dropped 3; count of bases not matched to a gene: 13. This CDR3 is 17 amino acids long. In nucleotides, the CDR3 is TGCGCCAGCAGCTCACGGTCCCCGGGACAGGGCTACACTGAAGCTTTCTTT. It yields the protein CASSSRSPGQGYTEAFF.

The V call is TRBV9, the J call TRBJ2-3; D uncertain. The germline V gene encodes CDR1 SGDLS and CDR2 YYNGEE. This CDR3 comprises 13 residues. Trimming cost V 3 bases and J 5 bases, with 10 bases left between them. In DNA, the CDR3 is TGTGCCAGCAGCGCCATAACCGGAGATACGCAGTATTTT. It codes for CASSAITGDTQYF.

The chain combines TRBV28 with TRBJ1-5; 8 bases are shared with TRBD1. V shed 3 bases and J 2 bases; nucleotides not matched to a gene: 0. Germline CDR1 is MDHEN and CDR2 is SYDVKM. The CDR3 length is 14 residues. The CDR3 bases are TGTGCCAGCAGTTTGGGACAGGGCAATCAGCCCCAGCATTTT. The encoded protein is CASSLGQGNQPQHF.

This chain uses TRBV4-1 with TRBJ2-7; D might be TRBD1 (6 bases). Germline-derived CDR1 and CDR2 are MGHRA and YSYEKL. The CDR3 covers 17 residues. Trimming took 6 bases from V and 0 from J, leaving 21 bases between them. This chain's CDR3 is CASSPYSGTPSSYEQYF. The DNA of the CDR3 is TGCGCCAGCAGTCCTTACTCCGGGACACCTTCCTCCTACGAGCAGTACTTC.

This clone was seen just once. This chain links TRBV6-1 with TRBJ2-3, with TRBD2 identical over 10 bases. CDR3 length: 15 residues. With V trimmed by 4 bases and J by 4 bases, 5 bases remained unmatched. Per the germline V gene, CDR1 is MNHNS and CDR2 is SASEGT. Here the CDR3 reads CASSVLAGGPDTQYF. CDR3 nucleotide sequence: TGTGCCAGCAGTGTGTTAGCGGGGGGTCCAGATACGCAGTATTTT.

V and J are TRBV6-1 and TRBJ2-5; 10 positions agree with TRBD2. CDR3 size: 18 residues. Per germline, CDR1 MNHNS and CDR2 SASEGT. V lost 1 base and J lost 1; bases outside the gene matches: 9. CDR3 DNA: TGTGCCAGCAGTGAAGTAGCTCTGTCTAGCGGGGGCCAAGAGACCCAGTACTTC. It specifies CASSEVALSSGGQETQYF.